This passage covers 29 T cell receptor beta chains from one sample sequenced in a study of blood T cell repertoires in COVID-19. Measured with immunoSEQ multiplex PCR; TCRdb has only the in-frame clones, and not every one. This sample has approximately 250,000 clones, with roughly 84% found just once. Sequencing was done on a sample of peripheral blood. The receptors were sampled from a man aged 35 to 55 with acute or convalescent COVID-19.

The genes are TRBV18 and TRBJ1-2; TRBD1 might be the D (5 bases). The V end lost 3 bases, the J end lost 5 bases, and 16 bases lay between the germline ends. CDR3 length: 15 amino acids. Per germline, CDR1 KGHSH and CDR2 LQKENI. The CDR3 nucleotides are TGTGCCAGCTCACCTTCCCCACAGGACCGATATGGCTACACCTTC. This translates into CASSPSPQDRYGYTF.

J is TRBJ2-1 and V is TRBV4-1; 7 bases are shared with TRBD2. This CDR3 has 17 residues. Germline CDR1 and CDR2: MGHRA and YSYEKL. Losses at the gene ends were 0 bases for V and 4 bases for J; bases not matched to a gene: 9. The CDR3 DNA sequence: TGCGCCAGCAGCCAAGATGGGGCTAGCGGCGTTTACAATGAGCAGTTCTTC. Translation gives CASSQDGASGVYNEQFF.

The V and J genes are TRBV27 and TRBJ2-7, with D perhaps matching TRBD1 (6 bases). This CDR3 region has 14 residues. CDR1 is MNHEY, CDR2 SMNVEV, per germline (reference sequence). Trimming shortened V by 2 bases and J by 2 bases, and 10 bases separated the two germline ends. The CDR3 DNA reads TGTGCCAGCAGTTTACGCCAGGGGCCCTACGAGCAGTACTTC. Translated: CASSLRQGPYEQYF.

This clone was observed a handful of times. This rearrangement joins TRBV5-8 to TRBJ1-4; D remains unclear. This CDR3 comprises 14 residues. From germline, CDR1 is SGHTS and CDR2 YDEGEE. The V end lost 2 bases, the J end lost 0 bases, and 5 bases lay between the germline ends. Written as DNA, the CDR3 is TGTGCCAGCAGCTTCAATCCAACTAATGAAAAACTGTTTTTT. Translation gives CASSFNPTNEKLFF.

This chain links TRBV27 with TRBJ2-7; tentatively, D is TRBD1 (6 bases). This CDR3 is built from 15 residues. Per germline, CDR1 MNHEY and CDR2 SMNVEV (reference sequence). V lost 7 bases and J lost 3, with 19 bases in between. CDR3 region: CASKGSAGTLYEQYF. CDR3 bases: TGTGCCAGCAAAGGGTCGGCCGGGACACTCTACGAGCAGTACTTC.

The CDR3 region is CASSEGGLNTEAFF. In DNA form, the CDR3 reads TGTGCCAGTAGCGAAGGGGGCCTGAACACTGAAGCTTTCTTT. The chain employs TRBV19 and TRBJ1-1, with 7 nucleotides matching TRBD1. Germline V gives CDR1 LNHDA, CDR2 SQIVND (reference sequence). The CDR3 has 14 amino acids. J was trimmed by 0 bases and V by 6 bases; bases with no gene match: 4.

V usage is TRBV5-4 and J usage is TRBJ1-2, with D unclear. Germline V gives CDR1 SGHNT, CDR2 YYREEE (reference sequence). There are 11 residues in the CDR3. Deletions cut 4 bases from V and 8 bases from J, with 9 bases between. The CDR3 protein is CASSHRGGYTF. CDR3 coding DNA: TGTGCCAGCAGCCATCGGGGAGGCTACACCTTC.

V and J are TRBV20-1 and TRBJ1-1; D remains ambiguous. CDR1 and CDR2 from the germline V gene are DFQATT and SNEGSKA (reference sequence). The length of the CDR3 is 9 residues. V was shortened by 6 bases and J by 11 bases, with 10 bases between the two germline ends. DNA of the CDR3: TGCAGTGCCGCGTCCTGGGCTTTCTTT. Its translation: CSAASWAFF.

The count of this clone is one. The chain links TRBV7-9 to TRBJ1-1; D is unclear. V was trimmed by 1 base and J by 3 bases, leaving 9 bases between them. Germline V CDR1 and CDR2: SEHNR, FQNEAQ (reference sequence). This CDR3 is built from 14 residues. CDR3 loop: CASSLEVEDTEAFF. CDR3 sequence (DNA): TGTGCCAGCAGCTTAGAGGTTGAGGACACTGAAGCTTTCTTT.

The V call is TRBV5-6, the J call TRBJ2-1, with 7 nucleotides matching TRBD1. Losses at the gene ends were 5 bases for V and 6 bases for J; bases not matched to a gene: 11. Germline-derived CDR1 and CDR2 are SGHDT and YYEEEE. The CDR3 is 15 residues long. CDR3 sequence: CASSRPGQITNEQFF. CDR3 sequence (DNA): TGTGCCAGCAGTCGCCCGGGACAGATTACCAATGAGCAGTTCTTC. The full variable domain, rest sourced from reference TRBV5-6 and TRBJ2-1, is DAGVTQSPTHLIKTRGQQVTLRCSPKSGHDTVSWYQQALGQGPQFIFQYYEEEERQRGNFPDRFSGHQFPNYSSELNVNALLLGDSALYLCASSRPGQITNEQFFGPGTRLTVL.

V gene TRBV11-2 combines with J gene TRBJ2-2; 11 bases line up with TRBD2. Germline V CDR1 and CDR2: SGHAT, FQNNGV. This CDR3 is 15 amino acids long. V shed 0 bases and J 9 bases; nucleotides not matched to a gene: 3. The CDR3 loop reads CASSLDPSGGRELFF. The CDR3 DNA is TGTGCCAGCAGCTTAGATCCTAGCGGGGGGCGGGAGCTGTTTTTT.

This sequence joins TRBV19 and TRBJ2-1; 7 nucleotides align to TRBD1. The germline V gene has CDR1 LNHDA and CDR2 SQIVND (reference sequence). The CDR3 consists of 14 residues. The ends lost 6 bases at V and 2 bases at J; junction bases unmatched: 4. DNA of the CDR3: TGTGCCAGTAGGCCGGGACAGCCCTACAATGAGCAGTTCTTC. Encoded protein: CASRPGQPYNEQFF.

The chain links TRBV7-9 to TRBJ1-1, with TRBD1 matching 7 bases. CDR3 length equals 13 residues. Germline V CDR1 and CDR2: SEHNR, FQNEAQ (reference sequence). V dropped 4 bases and J dropped 5; count of bases not matched to a gene: 4. CDR3 nucleotide sequence: TGTGCCAGCAGCTCAGGGGGTGCAACTGAAGCTTTCTTT. Translated: CASSSGGATEAFF. The entire variable domain, with the rest obtained from reference TRBV7-9 and TRBJ1-1, is as follows: DTGVSQNPRHKITKRGQNVTFRCDPISEHNRLYWYRQTLGQGPEFLTYFQNEAQLEKSRLLSDRFSAERPKGSFSTLEIQRTEQGDSAMYLCASSSGGATEAFFGQGTRLTVV.

The chain is built from TRBV28 and TRBJ1-2; no clear D. V lost 3 bases and J lost 6, with 11 bases in between. The CDR3 is 13 residues long. Germline CDR1 MDHEN, CDR2 SYDVKM. The CDR3 DNA is TGTGCCAGCAGTTTGTTAGCAGAAAATGGCTACACCTTC. It codes for CASSLLAENGYTF.

This clone came up a few times. The rearrangement links TRBV7-2 to TRBJ1-2; no definite D call. The CDR3 is made up of 13 amino acids. Trimming removed 0 bases at V and 7 bases at J, with 9 bases between. The V gene's germline CDR1 is SGHTA and CDR2 FQGNSA. In nucleotides, the CDR3 is TGTGCCAGCAGCTTAGCCATCTCAGGTGGCTACACCTTC. This codes for CASSLAISGGYTF.

The genes are TRBV19 and TRBJ1-5, with D possibly being TRBD1 (6 bases). Trimming pared 3 bases from V and 6 bases from J, leaving 9 bases between. CDR3 size: 13 residues. Germline V gene sequence: CDR1 LNHDA, CDR2 SQIVND (reference sequence). The DNA for the CDR3 is TGTGCCAGTAGTATTACAGGGACTCAGCCCCAGCATTTT. The encoded protein is CASSITGTQPQHF.

The CDR3 DNA follows: TGTGCCATCACCCCACAGGGGAGTTCCTATGGCTACACCTTC. It codes for CAITPQGSSYGYTF. The chain combines TRBV10-3 with TRBJ1-2; 7 nucleotides match TRBD1. In germline, CDR1 is ENHRY, CDR2 SYGVKD. Losses at the gene ends were 7 bases for V and 4 bases for J; bases not matched to a gene: 9. The CDR3 spans 14 residues.

This chain joins TRBV5-1 and TRBJ2-3; possibly TRBD2 for D (5 bases). Between the trimmed V and J ends, which lost 7 bases and 4 bases, there was a span of 16 bases. This CDR3 contains 14 residues. Germline V lookup: CDR1 SGHRS, CDR2 YFSETQ. CDR3 in DNA: TGCGCCAGCTCCCGAAGTGGGAGTGCAGATACGCAGTATTTT. Its translation: CASSRSGSADTQYF. Full variable domain (remainder filled in from reference TRBV5-1 and TRBJ2-3): KAGVTQTPRYLIKTRGQQVTLSCSPISGHRSVSWYQQTPGQGLQFLFEYFSETQRNKGNFPGRFSGRQFSNSRSEMNVSTLELGDSALYLCASSRSGSADTQYFGPGTRLTVL.

The chain carries TRBV5-1 and TRBJ2-3; 12 bases align to TRBD2. Germline V gene sequence: CDR1 SGHRS, CDR2 YFSETQ. The V gene end was trimmed by 5 bases and the J gene end by 5 bases; junction bases not matched to a gene: 15. The CDR3 is 18 residues long. The CDR3 DNA reads TGCGCCAGCAGTTACGGGCTAGCGGGGGGGCCAGGAGGAGATACGCAGTATTTT. Protein sequence: CASSYGLAGGPGGDTQYF.

The rearrangement uses TRBV6-5 and TRBJ2-7, with 11 bases matching TRBD1. Trimming took 5 bases from V and 9 from J; bases not matched to a gene: 9. Germline values: CDR1 MNHEY, CDR2 SVGAGI. The CDR3 spans 14 residues. The DNA for the CDR3 is TGTGCCAGCAGTCCACCGGACAGGGGGCGCGGGCAGTACTTC. Protein product: CASSPPDRGRGQYF.

This rearrangement joins TRBV27 to TRBJ2-2; TRBD1 matches at 8 bases. V was pared by 6 bases and J by 2 bases, with 8 bases of the junction left unmatched. Per germline, CDR1 MNHEY and CDR2 SMNVEV (reference sequence). This CDR3 is built from 16 residues. This CDR3 reads CASSRGPTINTGELFF. The CDR3 nucleotides are TGTGCCAGCAGCAGGGGGCCGACTATTAACACCGGGGAGCTGTTTTTT.

The V call is TRBV11-2, the J call TRBJ2-2; TRBD1 might be the D (6 bases). The CDR3 has 15 amino acids. V dropped 1 base and J dropped 6 bases, with 12 bases sitting between them. CDR1 SGHAT and CDR2 FQNNGV come from the germline V gene. CDR3 amino acids: CASSLVGASSGELFF. CDR3 coding DNA: TGTGCCAGCAGCTTAGTGGGGGCCTCATCCGGGGAGCTGTTTTTT.

Concerning this clone itself: At one end the junction does not follow the germline gene, possibly because of a read error. The chain links TRBV5-6 to TRBJ2-7, with a tentative D call TRBD1 (7 bases). Per germline, CDR1 SGHDT and CDR2 YYEEEE. CDR3 length: 16 amino acids. CDR3 in amino acids: CASSLEGGTGATRTHF. As DNA, the CDR3 is TGTGCCAGCAGCTTGGAGGGCGGAACAGGGGCGACTAGAACGCACTTC.

This chain uses TRBV5-5 with TRBJ2-3; weak D call: TRBD2 (6 bases). Germline values: CDR1 SGHKS, CDR2 YYEKEE (reference sequence). V lost 1 base and J lost 4, with 10 bases in between. This CDR3 is built from 14 residues. In DNA form, the CDR3 reads TGTGCCAGCAGCTTGAGTTCTAGCGCAGATACGCAGTATTTT. This encodes CASSLSSSADTQYF.

The chain uses TRBV6-6 and TRBJ2-3; 9 positions match TRBD2. The CDR3 is 16 residues long. CDR1 is MNHNY, CDR2 SVGAGI, per germline (reference sequence). V was pared by 4 bases and J by 0 bases, with 5 bases of the junction left unmatched. As DNA, the CDR3 is TGTGCCAGCAGTTCTAGCGGGGCTCTCAGCACAGATACGCAGTATTTT. This codes for CASSSSGALSTDTQYF.

V usage is TRBV19 and J usage is TRBJ1-1; TRBD1 agrees at 7 bases. Trimming removed 4 bases from V and 5 bases from J; junction bases left unmatched: 7. This CDR3 comprises 14 residues. Germline V CDR1 and CDR2: LNHDA, SQIVND (reference sequence). In nucleotides, the CDR3 is TGTGCCAGTAGTAATCAGGGGGTCGGGACTGAAGCTTTCTTT. Residues: CASSNQGVGTEAFF.

This clone is a singleton in its sample. J is TRBJ1-1 and V is TRBV6-2 or TRBV6-3, with a possible D match to TRBD1 (5 bases). The CDR3 length is 18 residues. Germline V gene sequence: CDR1 MNHEY, CDR2 SVGEGT. V lost 5 bases and J 0 bases, leaving 22 bases between the germline ends. CDR3 bases: TGTGCCAGCAGTAAGGGAGGACAAGGGGCTAAACTGAACACTGAAGCTTTCTTT. Translating it yields CASSKGGQGAKLNTEAFF.

CDR3 residues: CASSVVGSSREAFF. The CDR3 nucleotides are TGTGCCAGCAGCGTAGTCGGCAGCTCGAGGGAAGCTTTCTTT. The rearrangement links TRBV9 to TRBJ1-1; D ambiguous. Trimming stripped 0 bases from V and 8 bases from J, with 14 bases between. CDR3 length: 14 amino acids. CDR1 is SGDLS, CDR2 YYNGEE, per germline.

The rearrangement links TRBV29-1 to TRBJ1-1; TRBD1 matches 8 bases. This CDR3 region has 14 residues. In germline, CDR1 is SQVTM, CDR2 ANQGSEA. Trimming removed 4 bases from V and 3 bases from J; junction bases left unmatched: 7. In nucleotides, the CDR3 is TGCAGCGTTGGAACCTCGACAGGGGACACTGAAGCTTTCTTT. Its protein product is CSVGTSTGDTEAFF.